This T cell receptor (beta chain) was sequenced in a study of cytotoxic CD8 clonotypes in ibrutinib-treated CLL. Across the study: Averaging across samples gave roughly 280,000 productive templates and about 94,000 productive rearrangements. Points from the study as a whole: Contraction or stability on treatment was seen for public clonotypes, which were uncommon.

The protocol was immunoSEQ multiplex PCR, while the TCRdb copy is restricted to in-frame clones and leaves out a portion. The sample has about 68,000 clones; around two thirds are singletons. A word on this clone: Its cognate antigen is unknown.

The CDR3 has 13 residues. Trimming removed 2 bases at V and 7 bases at J, with 11 bases between. In germline, CDR1 is MNHNY, CDR2 SVGAGI (reference sequence). The material sequenced was PBMCs, taken after 12 months of ibrutinib treatment. The chain uses TRBV6-6 and TRBJ1-2; possibly TRBD1 for D (6 bases). This receptor was identified in a human donor with chronic lymphocytic leukemia. The CDR3 DNA is TGTGCCAGCAGTTACGGACAGTGGAGTGGCTACACCTTC. Translation gives CASSYGQWSGYTF.